This T cell receptor beta chain was identified during a study of control samples from healthy donors and cancer patients. Assay: immunoSEQ multiplex PCR; the TCRdb copy retains only in-frame clones and omits some. This sample carries over 100,000 clones, approximately 90% of them seen once, and the ten largest clones take 15% to 20%. The CDR3 covers 17 residues. Germline CDR1 is SGHTA and CDR2 is FQGNSA. V shed 3 bases, J shed 7 bases, and the junction held 12 bases outside the gene matches. The chain combines TRBV7-2 with TRBJ2-3; 11 bases align to TRBD2. The clonotype was recovered from a woman in her 50s in good health. Sequencing input: blood. The CDR3: CASSFLPSSGRSNTQYF. The CDR3 DNA reads TGTGCCAGCAGCTTTCTCCCCTCTAGCGGGAGGTCCAATACGCAGTATTTT.